The clone carrying this T cell receptor (beta chain) occurred once. Antigen: not known. These data come from a study of T cell repertoires in cytomegalovirus infection. Across the whole study: Public TCR beta signatures marked donors with CMV infection and the matching HLA. Overall study results and limits: Individuals carrying CMV plus the relevant HLA were identified by cumulative frequency of public TCR beta families. Dominant in the ex vivo response were TCR beta clonotypes restricted by HLA-C and specific for CMV.

From the reads, TCRdb called clonotypes with MiXCR, one entry per CDR3 protein. Among hundreds of thousands of distinct CDR3 sequences listed, approximately 22% were seen once. Germline lookup yields CDR1 DFQATT and CDR2 SNEGSKA (reference sequence). CDR3 length: 16 residues. V trimming: 5 bases; J trimming: 3 bases; junction bases outside the gene matches: 15. The rearrangement joins TRBV20-1 to TRBJ2-5; 7 positions agree with TRBD2. Sequencing used CD8+ T cells from PBMCs. The TCR was taken from a human donor in good health (CMV status not recorded). Some clones in this sample may be carry-over from other donors' samples. The CDR3 nucleotides are TGCAGTGCTCCCCCCCCGCCGGGGAGGGGAAAAGAGACCCAGTACTTC. Protein: CSAPPPPGRGKETQYF.